This record concerns one T cell receptor (beta chain) sequence. This entry belongs to a study of shared clonotypes between healthy human individuals. Study-level background: Each donor's CD4 naive and CD4 memory cells filled three plates apiece, CD8 naive two, and CD8 memory one.

Replicate PCRs run on sorted subsets employed 200 ng DNA, 25,000 to 35,000 T cell genomes. Libraries were prepared by immunoSEQ multiplex PCR; TCRdb keeps only in-frame clonotypes and omits some of them. The sample lists about 320,000 clones, around 87% occurring once. Sequencing was performed on memory CD8+ T cells sorted from blood. As to subset: CD45RO+ cells pooled with CCR7-negative TemRA cells. The clonotype comes from a young man in good health.

CDR3 coding DNA: TGCGCCAGCAGTGAGGGCAGGGGAAATGAGCAGTTCTTC. This encodes CASSEGRGNEQFF. The chain joins TRBV10-2 to TRBJ2-1; D is perhaps TRBD1 (6 bases). V lost 2 bases to trimming and J lost 7 bases, with 9 bases between them. The CDR3 consists of 13 residues. Germline-derived CDR1 and CDR2 are WSHSY and SAAADI.